The 12 T cell receptor beta chains below were found in one sample sequenced in a study of human T cells and chemical hapten exposure. TCRdb called the RACE reads again in MiXCR, with one record for every CDR3 protein. The top ten clones hold 3.2% of a sample with some 90,000 distinct CDR3 sequences, about an eighth of them seen once. As for time point: patch test 2, 6 weeks after DPC sensitization. Treatment defined: therapeutic diphenylcyclopropenone sensitization with weekly scalp DPC. Sequences were derived from whole blood, sampled in connection with sensitization to the hapten diphenylcyclopropenone (DPC). The source is a woman aged 40 to 49 with alopecia areata. Some clones in this sample may be carry-over from other donors' samples.

The chain has TRBV7-9 and TRBJ2-1; TRBD1 agrees at 9 bases. CDR1 is SEHNR and CDR2 is FQNEAQ in the germline V gene (reference sequence). The V gene end was trimmed by 5 bases and the J gene end by 0 bases; junction bases not matched to a gene: 2. CDR3 size: 15 residues. The chain's CDR3 is CASSHRGPSYNEQFF. As DNA, the CDR3 is TGTGCCAGCAGCCACAGGGGGCCCTCCTACAATGAGCAGTTCTTC.

Notes on this clonotype: A single base separates this from a much larger clone, so it may be a read error. The gene calls are TRBV20-1 and TRBJ2-3; 10 nucleotides align to TRBD1. The DNA end is more similar to TRBJ1-5, so the J call may be wrong. CDR1 is DFQATT, CDR2 SNEGSKA, per germline (reference sequence). There are 14 residues in the CDR3. CDR3 sequence reads: CSATDRGPGDTQHF. CDR3 in DNA: TGCAGTGCTACCGACAGGGGGCCCGGAGATACGCAGCATTTT.

This clonotype showed up just a few times. V gene TRBV5-1 combines with J gene TRBJ1-1; a weak D match, TRBD1 (6 bases). The V gene lost 2 bases and the J gene lost 5 bases, with 19 bases spanning the gap. The CDR3 runs 16 residues. CDR1 and CDR2 (germline): SGHRS, YFSETQ. The CDR3 reads CASSLKSQGFGTEAFF. CDR3 nucleotides: TGCGCCAGCAGCTTAAAATCACAGGGATTTGGTACTGAAGCTTTCTTT.

This clonotype has a handful of counts. The chain carries TRBV6-6 and TRBJ2-3; 7 bases align to TRBD1. Losses at the gene ends were 5 bases for V and 7 bases for J; bases not matched to a gene: 15. CDR3 size: 16 residues. Germline V gene lookup returns CDR1 MNHNY and CDR2 SVGAGI (reference sequence). As DNA, the CDR3 is TGTGCCAGCAGTACCGACAGGGTACTCCTTAGGCATACGCAGTATTTT. Residues: CASSTDRVLLRHTQYF.

The chain links TRBV2 to TRBJ2-7; tentatively, D is TRBD2 (5 bases). CDR3 length: 14 amino acids. The V end was cut by 7 bases, the J end by 5 bases, with 18 bases between. Germline lookup yields CDR1 SNHLY and CDR2 FYNNEI. The CDR3 coding sequence is TGTGCCAGCACCCTTTACACATCCGGGAACGAGCAGTACTTC. Translating gives CASTLYTSGNEQYF.

This clonotype was observed a few times. The gene calls are TRBV7-9 and TRBJ1-5, with 8 bases fitting TRBD1. CDR1 and CDR2 (germline): SEHNR, FQNEAQ (reference sequence). The length of the CDR3 is 15 residues. Germline trimming cut 1 base from V and 12 bases from J; bases unmatched to any gene: 11. CDR3 sequence (DNA): TGTGCCAGCAGCTTAGTTGGGCAGGGGGCGGACATCCAGCATTTT. Its translation: CASSLVGQGADIQHF.

This clonotype came up a few times. The gene calls are TRBV7-2 and TRBJ2-7, with TRBD1 matching over 10 bases. With V trimmed by 5 bases and J by 3 bases, 7 bases remained unmatched. CDR3 length: 15 amino acids. Germline V gives CDR1 SGHTA, CDR2 FQGNSA. DNA of the CDR3: TGTGCCAGCAGCCCAAGTTGGGACAGGGGCTACGAGCAGTACTTC. It yields the protein CASSPSWDRGYEQYF.

This clonotype was found many times. This rearrangement joins TRBV25-1 to TRBJ2-3; D gene unclear. The CDR3 is 13 residues long. The germline V gene has CDR1 MGHDK and CDR2 SYGVNS. Trimming pared 5 bases from V and 1 base from J, leaving 7 bases between. As DNA, the CDR3 is TGTGCCAGCAGTTCGGCAGGCACAGATACGCAGTATTTT. This sequence encodes CASSSAGTDTQYF.

This clonotype was recorded a few times. The chain uses TRBV11-2 and TRBJ2-1, with TRBD1 as a possible D gene (5 bases). Looked up from germline, CDR1 is SGHAT and CDR2 is FQNNGV. The CDR3 has 16 residues. The V gene lost 1 base and the J gene lost 1 base, with 11 bases spanning the gap. CDR3 residues: CASSLGLGLSYNEQFF. CDR3 coding DNA: TGTGCCAGCAGCTTAGGGTTGGGGCTGTCCTACAATGAGCAGTTCTTC. The full variable domain, in which reference TRBV11-2 and TRBJ2-1 provide the parts outside the CDR3, is EAGVAQSPRYKIIEKRQSVAFWCNPISGHATLYWYQQILGQGPKLLIQFQNNGVVDDSQLPKDRFSAERLKGVDSTLKIQPAKLEDSAVYLCASSLGLGLSYNEQFFGPGTRLTVL.

This clonotype was counted between two and nine times. The chain carries TRBV19 and TRBJ2-1; TRBD2 aligns across 7 bases. The CDR3 contains 17 residues. Germline CDR1 and CDR2: LNHDA and SQIVND (reference sequence). V shed 9 bases, J shed 1 base, and the junction held 15 bases outside the gene matches. Here the CDR3 reads CASTRVGGSASYNEQFF. CDR3 nucleotide sequence: TGTGCCAGCACCCGGGTCGGCGGGAGCGCATCCTACAATGAGCAGTTCTTC.

This clonotype was counted many times. V and J are TRBV12-3 or TRBV12-4 and TRBJ2-7; D perhaps matches TRBD1 (5 bases). Trimming cost V 7 bases and J 3 bases, with 10 bases left between them. The CDR3 loop spans 12 amino acids. CDR3 sequence: CASKGRVYEQYF. CDR3 in DNA: TGTGCCAGCAAAGGCAGGGTCTACGAGCAGTACTTC.

The chain joins TRBV24-1 to TRBJ2-1; 8 nucleotides align to TRBD2. Germline V CDR1 and CDR2: KGHDR, SFDVKD. Losses at the gene ends were 4 bases for V and 8 bases for J; bases not matched to a gene: 6. There are 14 residues in the CDR3. The CDR3: CATSDSGSRYEQFF. CDR3 DNA: TGTGCCACCAGTGACAGCGGGAGTAGGTATGAGCAGTTCTTC.